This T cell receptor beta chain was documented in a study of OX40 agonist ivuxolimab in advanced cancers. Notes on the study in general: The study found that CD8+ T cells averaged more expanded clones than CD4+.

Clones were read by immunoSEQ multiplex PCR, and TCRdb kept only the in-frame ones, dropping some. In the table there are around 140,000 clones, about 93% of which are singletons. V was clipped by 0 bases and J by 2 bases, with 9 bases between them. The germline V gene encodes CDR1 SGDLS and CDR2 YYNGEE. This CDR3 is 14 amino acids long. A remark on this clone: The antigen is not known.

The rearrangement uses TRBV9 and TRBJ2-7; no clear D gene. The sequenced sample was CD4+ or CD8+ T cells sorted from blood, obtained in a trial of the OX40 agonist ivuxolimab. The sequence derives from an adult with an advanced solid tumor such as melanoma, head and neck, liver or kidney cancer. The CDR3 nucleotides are TGTGCCAGCAGCGTAGGAATTACTCCCTACGAGCAGTACTTC. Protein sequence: CASSVGITPYEQYF.